These 14 T cell receptor beta chains were all obtained from the same sample, sequenced in a study of T cell responses to AZD1222 COVID-19 vaccine (dated by TCRdb to the early 2020s). Library method: the immunoSEQ multiplex PCR assay. What TCRdb holds here is the immuneACCESS table cut down to in-frame rearrangements. Part of the clones is not present; checked against another copy, under half of the missing clones reflect an unresolved V gene, and the others are unexplained. This sample gives around 63,000 clones in total; 85% of them show up just once. The ten largest account for roughly 18% of the sample. This sample's time point label indicates: baseline before first vaccination. This sample comprised peripheral blood, obtained on day 0 of AZD1222 vaccination. These receptors were obtained from an adult in good health.

V is TRBV3-1 (or the pseudogene TRBV3-2) and J is TRBJ2-2; D remains ambiguous. Germline assignment: CDR1 LGHDT and CDR2 YNNKEL (reference sequence). This CDR3 has 14 amino acids. Trimming removed 2 bases at V and 3 bases at J, with 7 bases between. The CDR3 region has the DNA TGTGCCAGCAGCCAATTGAGATACACCGGGGAGCTGTTTTTT. This encodes CASSQLRYTGELFF.

The rearrangement joins TRBV6-2 or TRBV6-3 to TRBJ1-2, with D perhaps matching TRBD1 (5 bases). CDR1 and CDR2 (germline): MNHEY, SVGEGT. The germline V and J ends were trimmed by 6 bases and 8 bases, with 16 bases remaining between them. This CDR3 region has 13 residues. DNA for the CDR3: TGTGCCAGCAGCAGAGGTACGCGGGGCGGCTACACCTTC. Protein: CASSRGTRGGYTF.

The gene calls are TRBV5-1 and TRBJ1-3; D is perhaps TRBD1 (6 bases). The V end lost 0 bases, the J end lost 0 bases, and 16 bases lay between the germline ends. The germline gives CDR1 SGHRS, CDR2 YFSETQ. CDR3 length: 18 residues. The CDR3 protein is CASSLGRRGANSGNTIYF. The CDR3 nucleotides read TGCGCCAGCAGCTTGGGGCGGCGGGGGGCGAACTCTGGAAACACCATATATTTT.

The chain has TRBV6-6 and TRBJ2-2; D remains ambiguous. This CDR3 contains 17 residues. Germline V gives CDR1 MNHNY, CDR2 SVGAGI (reference sequence). V was trimmed by 5 bases and J by 3 bases, leaving 19 bases between them. The CDR3 here is CASSLGLTQAHTGELFF. CDR3 nucleotide sequence: TGTGCCAGCAGTCTAGGCCTGACCCAAGCCCACACCGGGGAGCTGTTTTTT.

The V call is TRBV3-1 (or the pseudogene TRBV3-2), the J call TRBJ1-5, with TRBD1 identical over 7 bases. In germline, CDR1 is LGHDT, CDR2 YNNKEL (reference sequence). CDR3 length: 15 residues. The V gene end was trimmed by 2 bases and the J gene end by 4 bases; junction bases not matched to a gene: 5. The DNA of the CDR3 is TGTGCCAGCAGCCAACAGGGACAGCCTAATCAGCCCCAGCATTTT. This codes for CASSQQGQPNQPQHF.

The CDR3 loop reads CASSLTGVLSTDTQYF. CDR3 nucleotides: TGTGCCAGCAGCTTAACAGGGGTTCTTAGCACAGATACGCAGTATTTT. J is TRBJ2-3 and V is TRBV7-8; 7 bases map to TRBD1. The V gene's germline CDR1 is SGHVS and CDR2 FQNEAQ. The CDR3 has 16 amino acids. V lost 2 bases to trimming and J lost 0 bases; unmatched junction nucleotides: 5.

J is TRBJ2-7 and V is TRBV7-8, with 9 nucleotides matching TRBD1. After removal of 2 bases from V and 4 bases from J, the junction contained 6 bases not matched to a gene. This CDR3 region has 15 residues. CDR1 and CDR2 from the germline V gene are SGHVS and FQNEAQ. The CDR3 loop reads CASSLFLGQGYEQYF. CDR3 DNA sequence: TGTGCCAGCAGCTTATTTCTCGGACAGGGGTACGAGCAGTACTTC.

V gene TRBV19 combines with J gene TRBJ1-4; 8 bases fit TRBD1. CDR3 size: 14 residues. The germline V gene has CDR1 LNHDA and CDR2 SQIVND (reference sequence). Trimming cost V 6 bases and J 8 bases; bases outside gene matches: 8. The CDR3 DNA follows: TGTGCCAGTAGACTAAGACAGGGGCGGGAAAAACTGTTTTTT. This encodes CASRLRQGREKLFF.

CDR3 residues: CASSENNWDISNYGYTF. CDR3 coding DNA: TGTGCCAGCAGTGAAAATAATTGGGACATCTCTAACTATGGCTACACCTTC. V usage is TRBV6-1 and J usage is TRBJ1-2; TRBD1 is a possible D gene (6 bases). The CDR3 length is 17 residues. V lost 2 bases to trimming and J lost 0 bases, with 16 bases between them. From germline, CDR1 is MNHNS and CDR2 SASEGT.

The chain carries TRBV3-1 (or the pseudogene TRBV3-2) and TRBJ2-6; unclear D gene. CDR1 LGHDT and CDR2 YNNKEL come from the germline V gene (reference sequence). The CDR3 is 16 residues long. Trimming removed 3 bases at V and 3 bases at J, with 12 bases between. The CDR3 bases are TGTGCCAGCAGCCAGCTCCCGTTAGGTGGGGCCAACGTCCTGACTTTC. Protein sequence: CASSQLPLGGANVLTF.

This CDR3 is CASSLGAGDLYGYTF. CDR3 DNA: TGTGCCAGCAGCTTAGGTGCAGGGGACCTCTATGGCTACACCTTC. The chain uses TRBV7-6 and TRBJ1-2, with a possible D match to TRBD1 (6 bases). Germline-derived CDR1 and CDR2 are SGHVS and FNYEAQ. This CDR3 comprises 15 residues. V was trimmed by 1 base and J by 4 bases, leaving 13 bases between them.

V gene TRBV7-8 combines with J gene TRBJ2-1, with 7 bases aligning to TRBD2. CDR3 length: 17 residues. Germline CDR1 and CDR2: SGHVS and FQNEAQ. V shed 6 bases and J 2 bases; nucleotides not matched to a gene: 13. The CDR3 loop reads CASSPTPGGGTYNEQFF. CDR3 DNA sequence: TGTGCCAGCAGTCCTACCCCCGGCGGGGGAACCTACAATGAGCAGTTCTTC.

This chain connects TRBV18 to TRBJ1-2, with D possibly being TRBD1 (6 bases). Germline CDR1 and CDR2: KGHSH and LQKENI. With 6 bases removed from V and 5 bases from J, the gap between germline ends came to 25 bases. The length of the CDR3 is 17 residues. Here the CDR3 reads CASSAKTGTRVEYGYTF. CDR3 bases: TGTGCCAGCTCCGCCAAAACCGGGACACGGGTGGAGTATGGCTACACCTTC.

The chain has TRBV7-9 and TRBJ2-1, with a tentative D call TRBD1 (6 bases). Germline V gene data show CDR1 as SEHNR and CDR2 as FQNEAQ (reference sequence). V was clipped by 5 bases and J by 4 bases, with 9 bases between them. The CDR3 loop spans 13 amino acids. CDR3 protein: CASSDGQYNEQFF. The CDR3 DNA sequence: TGTGCCAGCAGCGATGGACAGTACAATGAGCAGTTCTTC.